Listed below are T cell receptor beta chains from one sample, sequenced in a study of T cells after yellow fever vaccination. Using its own MiXCR run on the 5' RACE reads, TCRdb lists one record per CDR3 protein. The sample consists of 40,000 to 55,000 distinct CDR3 sequences, 6% to 8.5% of them appearing once. Sequenced here: CD8+ T cells not binding an NS4B(214-222) dextramer, sorted from PBMCs, sampled about 49 days after the first yellow fever vaccination. The receptors shown here come from a man aged 18 to 29 who received the YFV17D yellow fever vaccine. Each CDR3 is given with its conserved first and last residue. A D gene is named only where the DNA matches it firmly. For some rows the clone size is stated as once, few or many, or as a class when expanded; others skip it.

CDR3aa,CDR3nt,abundance,v_gene,j_gene,d_gene
CASSLEGQEVSTDTQYF,TGTGCCAGCAGCTTGGAGGGGCAGGAGGTTAGCACAGATACGCAGTATTTT,many,TRBV5-5,TRBJ2-3,.
CASTLGSSYNEQFF,TGTGCCAGCACTCTTGGGAGCTCCTACAATGAGCAGTTCTTC,many,TRBV7-8,TRBJ2-1,.
CASSGLAGESDTQYF,TGCGCCAGCAGCGGTCTAGCGGGGGAATCAGATACGCAGTATTTT,many,TRBV4-1,TRBJ2-3,TRBD2
CASGQGGRETQYF,TGTGCCAGCGGACAGGGAGGTCGAGAGACCCAGTACTTC,many,TRBV6-2/TRBV6-3,TRBJ2-5,TRBD1
CSAHRGLGSTDTQYF,TGCAGTGCTCATCGGGGGTTGGGTAGCACAGATACGCAGTATTTT,many,TRBV20-1,TRBJ2-3,.
CASSYRAGARGLADTQYF,TGTGCCAGCAGTTACCGAGCGGGGGCCAGGGGGCTCGCAGATACGCAGTATTTT,few,TRBV6-5,TRBJ2-3,.
CASSFHPHPGEDTDTQYF,TGCGCCAGCAGCTTTCACCCCCATCCGGGGGAGGACACAGATACGCAGTATTTT,.,TRBV4-1,TRBJ2-3,.
CASSPTLGVHGNEHFF,TGTGCCAGCAGTCCCACGCTAGGGGTTCACGGTAATGAGCACTTCTTC,.,TRBV6-1,TRBJ2-1,.
CASSYGRASWETQYF,TGTGCCAGCAGCTATGGACGGGCCTCCTGGGAGACACAGTACTTC,few,TRBV5-5,TRBJ2-5,.
CASSGPGQITGELFF,TGTGCCAGCAGCGGACCGGGACAGATCACCGGGGAGCTGTTTTTT,.,TRBV7-2,TRBJ2-2,TRBD1
CASTLDLNTEAFF,TGTGCCAGCACCCTGGACTTGAACACTGAAGCTTTCTTT,few,TRBV12-3/TRBV12-4,TRBJ1-1,.
CASSSGQGMNTEAFF,TGCGCCAGCAGTTCGGGACAGGGGATGAACACTGAAGCTTTCTTT,.,TRBV5-1,TRBJ1-1,TRBD1
CASSPGPGTYEQYF,TGCGCCAGCAGCCCAGGGCCGGGGACCTACGAGCAGTACTTC,few,TRBV5-1,TRBJ2-7,.
CSARDISRSKIEQFF,TGCAGTGCTAGAGATATTTCTCGTTCGAAAATCGAGCAGTTCTTC,few,TRBV20-1,TRBJ2-1,.
CATSPAGTRETQYF,TGTGCCACCAGCCCGGCCGGCACCAGAGAGACCCAGTACTTC,.,TRBV15,TRBJ2-5,.
CASSPRTAVNTEAFF,TGTGCCAGCAGCCCTAGGACAGCAGTGAACACTGAAGCTTTCTTT,.,TRBV9,TRBJ1-1,.
CASSPGSGAHSPLHF,TGTGCCAGCAGCCCCGGCTCAGGGGCCCATTCACCCCTCCACTTT,many,TRBV3-1,TRBJ1-6,.
CASSLSGGTGELFF,TGTGCCAGCAGCTTGAGCGGAGGCACCGGGGAGCTGTTTTTT,few,TRBV7-8,TRBJ2-2,.
CASNTGTDYNEQFF,TGTGCCAGCAACACCGGGACAGACTACAATGAGCAGTTCTTC,.,TRBV9,TRBJ2-1,TRBD1
CATTGTGLREAFF,TGTGCCACGACCGGGACAGGGTTGCGTGAAGCTTTCTTT,many,TRBV19,TRBJ1-1,TRBD1
CASSLDMSLGNEQFF,TGTGCCAGCAGCTTGGACATGTCTTTGGGCAATGAGCAGTTCTTC,few,TRBV5-4,TRBJ2-1,.
CASSRDTGTGPGKNIQYF,TGCGCCAGCAGTCGAGATACAGGGACAGGGCCAGGCAAAAACATTCAGTACTTC,few,TRBV23-1,TRBJ2-4,TRBD1
CASSSPGGGNYGYTF,TGTGCCAGCAGCTCCCCCGGCGGGGGGAACTATGGCTACACCTTC,few,TRBV7-9,TRBJ1-2,.
CASSQVGGVEQFF,TGCGCCAGCAGCCAAGTTGGAGGTGTGGAGCAGTTCTTC,.,TRBV4-1,TRBJ2-1,.
CSVRDTGLGAEAFF,TGCAGCGTCCGAGATACAGGGCTAGGGGCTGAAGCTTTCTTT,many,TRBV29-1,TRBJ1-1,.
CASSFGTGSSGVLFF,TGTGCCAGCAGCTTTGGAACGGGGTCCTCCGGGGTGCTGTTTTTT,.,TRBV7-2,TRBJ2-2,.
CASRNPRGAFF,TGTGCCAGCAGGAACCCCCGGGGGGCTTTCTTT,many,TRBV12-3/TRBV12-4,TRBJ1-1,.
CASSPPATGGDTEAFF,TGCGCCAGCAGCCCCCCCGCGACAGGGGGGGACACTGAAGCTTTCTTT,.,TRBV5-1,TRBJ1-1,TRBD1
CSVGISGRTDTQYF,TGCAGCGTTGGAATTAGCGGAAGGACAGATACGCAGTATTTT,medium-sized,TRBV29-1,TRBJ2-3,.
CASSQVTGSTEAFF,TGCGCCAGCAGCCAAGTGACCGGGAGCACTGAAGCTTTCTTT,many,TRBV4-1,TRBJ1-1,.
CVWSVWAGRPNSPLHF,TGTGTCTGGAGTGTTTGGGCAGGGCGACCTAATTCACCCCTCCACTTT,.,TRBV30,TRBJ1-6,.
CASSLTGVDGYTF,TGTGCCAGCAGTTTGACAGGGGTCGATGGCTACACCTTC,.,TRBV12-3/TRBV12-4,TRBJ1-2,TRBD1
CASSLSVSGVYGYTF,TGTGCCAGCAGCTTATCTGTTTCAGGGGTCTATGGCTACACCTTC,.,TRBV7-9,TRBJ1-2,.
CASTQEARGDSDTQYF,TGTGCCAGCACCCAAGAGGCCCGGGGGGACTCAGATACGCAGTATTTT,.,TRBV3-1,TRBJ2-3,TRBD2
CSARVVGQGVEQFF,TGCAGTGCTAGAGTGGTGGGACAGGGGGTAGAGCAGTTCTTC,.,TRBV20-1,TRBJ2-1,TRBD1
CASSSTGRQETQYF,TGTGCCAGCAGCTCTACTGGGAGGCAAGAGACCCAGTACTTC,.,TRBV7-9,TRBJ2-5,.
CASSSTQGASYEQYF,TGCGCCAGCAGCTCAACCCAGGGGGCCTCCTACGAGCAGTACTTC,many,TRBV5-1,TRBJ2-7,TRBD1
CASSQVSSEGNTIYF,TGCGCCAGCAGCCAAGTTTCCTCCGAGGGAAACACCATATATTTT,few,TRBV4-1,TRBJ1-3,.
CASCGQANTGELFF,TGTGCCAGCTGTGGGCAGGCGAACACCGGGGAGCTGTTTTTT,few,TRBV27,TRBJ2-2,.
CASSTLNMGQGYGYTF,TGTGCCAGTAGTACCCTCAACATGGGACAGGGTTATGGCTACACCTTC,few,TRBV19,TRBJ1-2,TRBD1
CASSLTESYEQYF,TGTGCCAGCAGCCTGACCGAGTCCTACGAGCAGTACTTC,many,TRBV5-4,TRBJ2-7,.
CARDREDPQYF,TGTGCCAGGGACAGGGAAGATCCCCAGTACTTC,many,TRBV27,TRBJ2-5,TRBD1
CASSQDIYGLNEQFF,TGCGCCAGCAGCCAAGATATTTACGGTCTCAATGAGCAGTTCTTC,.,TRBV4-3,TRBJ2-1,.
CASSYQEIGFSPLHF,TGTGCCAGCAGTTACCAGGAGATAGGGTTTTCACCCCTCCACTTT,.,TRBV6-5,TRBJ1-6,.
CASSQGGTAFQETQYF,TGCGCCAGCAGCCAAGGAGGGACAGCATTTCAAGAGACCCAGTACTTC,many,TRBV4-3,TRBJ2-5,TRBD1
CASSGEDRVLIDTQYF,TGTGCCAGCAGTGGGGAAGACAGGGTGTTAATAGATACGCAGTATTTT,many,TRBV6-1,TRBJ2-3,TRBD1
CASSYSGLATDTQYF,TGTGCCAGCAGTTACTCGGGACTAGCAACAGATACGCAGTATTTT,.,TRBV6-2/TRBV6-3,TRBJ2-3,TRBD2
CSAPWAGTNTGELFF,TGCAGTGCTCCCTGGGCGGGAACGAACACCGGGGAGCTGTTTTTT,many,TRBV20-1,TRBJ2-2,.
CASSLARGSEAFF,TGTGCCAGCAGCTTAGCGCGGGGTTCTGAAGCTTTCTTT,many,TRBV7-2,TRBJ1-1,.
CASSPVGSGAYEQYF,TGCGCCAGCAGCCCGGTGGGTAGCGGGGCCTACGAGCAGTACTTC,many,TRBV5-1,TRBJ2-7,TRBD2
CASSARLAGITDTQYF,TGTGCCAGCAGCGCCCGGCTAGCGGGGATCACAGATACGCAGTATTTT,.,TRBV2,TRBJ2-3,TRBD2